Listed below are T cell receptor beta chains from one sample, sequenced in a study of T-cell memory formation after mild COVID-19. A single record per CDR3 protein comes from TCRdb applying MiXCR to the 5' RACE reads. Of 150,000 to 200,000 distinct CDR3 sequences listed, about a fifth are singletons. The sequenced sample was PBMCs or a T cell subset sorted from them (not recorded which). The receptors shown here come from an adult woman who had mild COVID-19 (a few samples of this study predate the infection). Cell type and time point are not known. CDR3s include the opening cysteine and the closing phenylalanine or tryptophan. D genes are given only for firm matches. Only part of the rows carry a size: once, few, many, or a class if the clone is expanded.

. TRBJ2-1 TRBD1 TRBV6-5 CASSYGSQGAGNEQFF TGTGCCAGCAGTTACGGGTCACAGGGGGCGGGAAATGAGCAGTTCTTC
few TRBJ2-1 TRBD2 TRBV6-1 CASSWTSGSVRSYNEQFF TGTGCCAGCAGTTGGACTAGCGGGAGTGTTAGGTCCTACAATGAGCAGTTCTTC
once TRBJ2-3 . TRBV2 CATRGTLMGTDTQYF TGTGCCACGCGCGGGACACTCATGGGCACAGATACGCAGTATTTT
few TRBJ2-1 TRBD2 TRBV5-1 CASMPQRGVYNEQFF TGCGCCAGCATGCCTCAGCGGGGGGTATACAATGAGCAGTTCTTC
. TRBJ1-1 TRBD1 TRBV6-5 CASKKPFKQGDNTEAFF TGTGCCAGCAAAAAACCATTCAAGCAGGGGGACAACACTGAAGCTTTCTTT
. TRBJ2-2 . TRBV12-3/TRBV12-4 CASSPGTKGYTGELFF TGTGCCAGCAGTCCCGGGACCAAGGGCTACACCGGGGAGCTGTTTTTT
. TRBJ1-6 . TRBV27 CASSFDGQLGFPPLHF TGTGCCAGCAGTTTCGATGGACAGCTGGGATTTCCACCCCTCCACTTT
. TRBJ2-1 TRBD2 TRBV7-2 CASSLYGLADYNEQFF TGTGCCAGCAGCTTATATGGACTAGCGGATTACAATGAGCAGTTCTTC
. TRBJ2-1 TRBD1 TRBV11-2 CASSPSLWQGAIRNYNEQFF TGTGCCAGCAGCCCGAGCCTTTGGCAGGGGGCGATCCGGAACTACAATGAGCAGTTCTTC
. TRBJ1-2 TRBD1 TRBV6-5 CASTLGQGHYGYTF TGTGCCAGCACCTTAGGACAGGGCCACTATGGCTACACCTTC
. TRBJ2-7 . TRBV9 CASSVGQWNYEQYF TGTGCCAGCAGCGTAGGGCAGTGGAACTACGAGCAGTACTTC
. TRBJ2-3 . TRBV29-1 CSVEGLPGRPDTQYF TGCAGCGTGGAGGGACTCCCGGGCAGGCCAGATACGCAGTATTTT
. TRBJ1-2 . TRBV5-1 CASRLVTDNYGYTF TGCGCCAGCAGACTCGTGACGGATAACTATGGCTACACCTTC
. TRBJ2-7 . TRBV9 CASSVGLAGRSYEQYF TGTGCCAGCAGCGTAGGCTTGGCGGGGCGCTCCTACGAGCAGTACTTC
. TRBJ2-7 . TRBV20-1 CSASSRGPYEQYF TGCAGTGCTAGTTCCAGGGGACCCTACGAGCAGTACTTC
. TRBJ2-6 . TRBV9 CASSVAGMVSGANVLTF TGTGCCAGCAGCGTAGCAGGGATGGTCTCTGGGGCCAACGTCCTGACTTTC
. TRBJ1-2 . TRBV4-1 CASSQDPVLGGYTF TGCGCCAGCAGCCAAGATCCGGTCCTTGGGGGCTACACCTTC
. TRBJ1-5 TRBD1 TRBV5-8 CASSLARQGGNQPQHF TGTGCCAGCAGCTTGGCCAGACAGGGGGGCAATCAGCCCCAGCATTTT
. TRBJ2-7 TRBD1 TRBV7-9 CASSSPGQGYHEQYF TGTGCCAGCAGCTCTCCGGGACAGGGGTACCACGAGCAGTACTTC
few TRBJ2-7 . TRBV6-1 CASSETGTEPYEQYF TGTGCCAGCAGTGAGACAGGGACTGAACCCTACGAGCAGTACTTC
. TRBJ2-3 . TRBV7-6 CASSSYGGPGGTDTQYF TGTGCCAGCAGCTCATACGGGGGGCCTGGGGGCACAGATACGCAGTATTTT
. TRBJ1-5 . TRBV12-3/TRBV12-4 CASSQRGVSNQPQHF TGTGCCAGCAGTCAAAGGGGAGTGAGCAATCAGCCCCAGCATTTT